The rows below give T cell receptor beta chains drawn from one sample of a study of type 1 and type 2 diabetes patients. Using its own MiXCR run on the multiplex PCR reads, TCRdb lists one record per CDR3 protein. The data hold a few hundred thousand distinct CDR3 sequences, with roughly 44% observed a single time. Source material: peripheral blood mononuclear cells (PBMCs). All receptors come from a man between 18 and 29 years old with type 2 diabetes. Both conserved end residues are part of each CDR3. Each record gives: clone size, J gene, D gene, V gene, CDR3 DNA, CDR3 protein. D genes are given only for firm matches. The listing skips clone size in some rows; elsewhere it reads once, few, many or a size class.

clone_size: NA
j_call: TRBJ1-6
d_call: NA
v_call: TRBV6-1
cdr3_nt: TGTGCCAGCAGTGAATTTCTCTTCAGGACAGAAAATAATTCACCCCTCCACTTT
cdr3_aa: CASSEFLFRTENNSPLHF

clone_size: few
j_call: TRBJ2-7
d_call: NA
v_call: TRBV7-3
cdr3_nt: TGTGCCAGCAGCTCCCGAGACCCGGGGGCCTACGAGCAGTACTTC
cdr3_aa: CASSSRDPGAYEQYF

clone_size: many
j_call: TRBJ2-5
d_call: TRBD2
v_call: TRBV10-1
cdr3_nt: TGCGCCAGCAGTGAGTCTAATAGCGGGGGCCAAGAGACCCAGTACTTC
cdr3_aa: CASSESNSGGQETQYF

clone_size: NA
j_call: TRBJ1-2
d_call: NA
v_call: TRBV7-8
cdr3_nt: TGTGCCTGGAGTGGCGGTCCCGGGTATGGCTACACCTTC
cdr3_aa: CAWSGGPGYGYTF

clone_size: few
j_call: TRBJ2-5
d_call: NA
v_call: TRBV6-5
cdr3_nt: TGTGCCAGCAGTACGGCCCAAGAGACCCAGTACTTC
cdr3_aa: CASSTAQETQYF

clone_size: NA
j_call: TRBJ1-1
d_call: NA
v_call: TRBV12-3/TRBV12-4
cdr3_nt: TGTGCCAGCAATAAGGGTTTGAGGACTGAAGCTTTCTTT
cdr3_aa: CASNKGLRTEAFF

clone_size: many
j_call: TRBJ2-7
d_call: TRBD2
v_call: TRBV10-3
cdr3_nt: TGTGCCATCAGTGAGTCGCAGGGACTAGCGCTCTACGAGCAGTACTTC
cdr3_aa: CAISESQGLALYEQYF

clone_size: few
j_call: TRBJ1-1
d_call: NA
v_call: TRBV2
cdr3_nt: TGTGCCATTCCGGGGGGGCCCACTGAAGCTTTCTTT
cdr3_aa: CAIPGGPTEAFF

clone_size: NA
j_call: TRBJ1-1
d_call: NA
v_call: TRBV19
cdr3_nt: TGTGCCAGGCCACTCCCGGGCCGCACCGAGCTAAACACTGAAGCTTTCTTT
cdr3_aa: CARPLPGRTELNTEAFF

clone_size: few
j_call: TRBJ1-2
d_call: TRBD1
v_call: TRBV24-1
cdr3_nt: TGTGCCACCAGTGATTTGGGACAGGGCAGTGGCTACACCTTC
cdr3_aa: CATSDLGQGSGYTF

clone_size: NA
j_call: TRBJ2-7
d_call: TRBD1
v_call: TRBV19
cdr3_nt: TGTGCCAGTAGTGTCGGACAGGGGGCTGGTTTGGATTACGAGCAGTACTTC
cdr3_aa: CASSVGQGAGLDYEQYF

clone_size: once
j_call: TRBJ2-7
d_call: NA
v_call: TRBV7-2
cdr3_nt: TGTGCCAGGAGCTCCCGCCCCCACGAGCAGTACTTC
cdr3_aa: CARSSRPHEQYF

clone_size: NA
j_call: TRBJ2-5
d_call: NA
v_call: TRBV20-1
cdr3_nt: TGCAGTGCTAGAGGCAGGTACCAAGAGACCCAGTACTTC
cdr3_aa: CSARGRYQETQYF

clone_size: once
j_call: TRBJ1-2
d_call: NA
v_call: TRBV4-2
cdr3_nt: TGTGCCACCGCACCCCGCAGCAACTATGGCTACACCTTC
cdr3_aa: CATAPRSNYGYTF

clone_size: NA
j_call: TRBJ1-2
d_call: TRBD1
v_call: TRBV7-9
cdr3_nt: TGTGCCAGCAGCCAAGGGGACAGGGGGCTTGGCTACACCTTC
cdr3_aa: CASSQGDRGLGYTF

clone_size: few
j_call: TRBJ2-1
d_call: TRBD1
v_call: TRBV19
cdr3_nt: TGTGCCAGTAGTATAGGGACAGGGTACAATGAGCAGTTCTTC
cdr3_aa: CASSIGTGYNEQFF

clone_size: NA
j_call: TRBJ2-7
d_call: TRBD1
v_call: TRBV10-3
cdr3_nt: TGTGCCATCAGCCAGACCGGGACAGACGAGCAGTACTTC
cdr3_aa: CAISQTGTDEQYF

clone_size: few
j_call: TRBJ2-5
d_call: NA
v_call: TRBV7-8
cdr3_nt: TGTGCCAGCAGCTTAGGCTGGGAGCAAGAGACCCAGTACTTC
cdr3_aa: CASSLGWEQETQYF

clone_size: NA
j_call: TRBJ2-7
d_call: TRBD2
v_call: TRBV5-1
cdr3_nt: TGCGCCAGCAGCCGGCGGGAGCGCCCCTACGAGCAGTACTTC
cdr3_aa: CASSRRERPYEQYF

clone_size: NA
j_call: TRBJ2-7
d_call: TRBD1
v_call: TRBV6-2/TRBV6-3
cdr3_nt: TGTGCCAGCAGTCCCCGGATGGGACAGCTTTTTTCCTACGAGCAGTACTTC
cdr3_aa: CASSPRMGQLFSYEQYF

clone_size: NA
j_call: TRBJ2-2
d_call: NA
v_call: TRBV5-1
cdr3_nt: TGCGCCAGCAGCTTGGCTCAGGGGTTGGGGGAGCTGTTTTTT
cdr3_aa: CASSLAQGLGELFF

clone_size: NA
j_call: TRBJ1-6
d_call: NA
v_call: TRBV28
cdr3_nt: TGTGCCAGCAGTTTCAGGGCCTATAATTCACCCCTCCACTTT
cdr3_aa: CASSFRAYNSPLHF

clone_size: NA
j_call: TRBJ2-5
d_call: NA
v_call: TRBV28
cdr3_nt: TGTGCCAGCAGTTTACAGGCGGTAGAGACCCAGTACTTC
cdr3_aa: CASSLQAVETQYF

clone_size: few
j_call: TRBJ1-2
d_call: NA
v_call: TRBV30
cdr3_nt: TGTGCCTGGAGGCAATCGGGGGGGGGCCACTATGGCTACACCTTC
cdr3_aa: CAWRQSGGGHYGYTF

clone_size: NA
j_call: TRBJ2-7
d_call: TRBD2
v_call: TRBV4-2
cdr3_nt: TGTGCCAGCAGCCACGTCCTGGGACTAGGGTACGAGCAGTACTTC
cdr3_aa: CASSHVLGLGYEQYF